This entry describes one T cell receptor beta chain. Its target is unknown. The time point was: pre-sensitization, week 0. Specified treatment: therapeutic diphenylcyclopropenone sensitization with weekly scalp DPC. In every case, blood was obtained before the patch test was applied. This specimen belongs to a study of human T cells and chemical hapten exposure. Study-wide findings and caveats: As patch test score rose, PT1 expanded TCR counts tended to rise as well. Expanded TCRs created a significantly greater count of big CDR3 similarity clusters than controls did.

TCRdb fed the RACE reads into MiXCR, producing one record per CDR3 protein. The table has around 380,000 distinct CDR3 sequences, around 5.5% seen once; the top ten hold 7% to 10%. Sequenced material: whole blood, taken in connection with sensitization to the hapten diphenylcyclopropenone (DPC). This TCR was sampled from a woman under 30 with alopecia areata. Some clones in this sample may be carry-over from other donors' samples.

CDR3: CASSLEWARSEAFF. The DNA of the CDR3 is TGTGCCAGCAGCTTAGAGTGGGCGAGGTCTGAAGCTTTCTTT. V usage is TRBV7-6 and J usage is TRBJ1-1; D not certain. The CDR3 is 14 amino acids. V lost 1 base and J lost 6, with 12 bases in between. Germline CDR1 reads SGHVS; CDR2 reads FNYEAQ.